This section outlines one T cell receptor (beta chain) sequence together with its context. The data were taken from a study of blood T cell repertoires in COVID-19. Across the study: Specimens from acute and convalescent COVID-19 originated in the United States, Italy and Spain. Sample material is recorded as cDNA or gDNA derived from T cells, B-cell-depleted T cells, or PBMCs.

The V gene's germline CDR1 is SGHAT and CDR2 FQNNGV. This CDR3 is built from 16 residues. The V segment lost 1 base and the J segment 2 bases; nucleotides outside the gene matches: 5. In the authors' methods: The authors estimated nucleated cell counts from reference gene primer amplification. Generated by immunoSEQ multiplex PCR, the TCRdb table keeps only in-frame clones and is missing some. That table furnishes V, J and clone size, whereas the DNA furnished D and trimming. The data hold 110,000 to 150,000 clones, with just under 90% observed a single time. Sequencing was carried out using peripheral blood. The receptor comes from a middle-aged woman with acute or convalescent COVID-19. The rearrangement links TRBV11-2 to TRBJ2-5; 9 bases fit TRBD2. The CDR3 DNA follows: TGTGCCAGCAGCTTAGCGGCGGGGGGGCCACAAGAGACCCAGTACTTC. Translating it yields CASSLAAGGPQETQYF. Looking up the rest from reference TRBV11-2 and TRBJ2-5 gives the full variable domain: EAGVAQSPRYKIIEKRQSVAFWCNPISGHATLYWYQQILGQGPKLLIQFQNNGVVDDSQLPKDRFSAERLKGVDSTLKIQPAKLEDSAVYLCASSLAAGGPQETQYFGPGTRLLVL.